A selection of T cell receptor beta chains follows, all from one sample in a study of beta chain features in type 1 diabetes. The assay was immunoSEQ multiplex PCR, and TCRdb's table has in-frame clones only and misses some. The sample lists 600,000 to 650,000 clones, around 16% occurring once. Sequencing was performed on naive CD4+ T cells from blood. Receptors were obtained from a man younger than 35 in good health. CDR3s include the opening cysteine and the closing phenylalanine or tryptophan. A D gene is named only where the DNA matches it firmly. A row's size may be missing; if present it is once, few, many or a size class.

- TRBJ2-4 - TRBV5-4 TGTGCCAGCAGCTTGGAGGGGGCGGGAGGTGACATTCAGTACTTC CASSLEGAGGDIQYF
few TRBJ1-1 TRBD1 TRBV9 TGTGCCAGCAGCGTCAGGGGGTTCACTGAAGCTTTCTTT CASSVRGFTEAFF
few TRBJ2-7 - TRBV6-5 TGTGCCAGCAGTTATATGCAGGGGTTGGCCTACGAGCAGTACTTC CASSYMQGLAYEQYF
- TRBJ1-1 TRBD1 TRBV6-6 TGTGCCAGCAGTTACTCGGGACAGGGGCCGAGAACTGAAGCTTTCTTT CASSYSGQGPRTEAFF
- TRBJ1-5 TRBD1 TRBV7-2 TGTGCCAGCAGCTTCGGACAGGGAGGGGGTCAGCCCCAGCATTTT CASSFGQGGGQPQHF
few TRBJ1-4 TRBD1 TRBV11-2 TGTGCCAGCAGCCCACTGACAGGGACTACTAATGAAAAACTGTTTTTT CASSPLTGTTNEKLFF
- TRBJ2-5 - TRBV29-1 TGCAGCGTTGAAACCGGGGGCAATGGAGAGACCCAGTACTTC CSVETGGNGETQYF
- TRBJ1-2 - TRBV18 TGTGCCAGCTCACCAGCAGGATTGAACTATGGCTACACCTTC CASSPAGLNYGYTF
few TRBJ1-6 - TRBV6-5 TGTGCCAGCAGTTACTCGAAACCTAATAATTCACCCCTCCACTTT CASSYSKPNNSPLHF
few TRBJ1-4 - TRBV5-1 TGCGCCAGCAGCTTGACCATCGGGACAAGGAATGAAAAACTGTTTTTT CASSLTIGTRNEKLFF
- TRBJ1-2 TRBD1 TRBV27 TGTGCCAGCAGTCCTAAGACAGGGTATGGCTACACCTTC CASSPKTGYGYTF
few TRBJ2-5 TRBD1 TRBV9 TGTGCCAGCAGCTGGGGACAGCATCAAGAGACCCAGTACTTC CASSWGQHQETQYF
few TRBJ2-1 TRBD2 TRBV29-1 TGCAGCGTTGAAGATTTGGGCCCGGGACTAGGTCCGATCTTC CSVEDLGPGLGPIF
few TRBJ2-5 - TRBV6-1 TGTGCCAGCAGTGAAAACTCCGGGATGCCCCAAGAGACCCAGTACTTC CASSENSGMPQETQYF
- TRBJ1-3 - TRBV27 TGTGCCAGCAGAGGGGGGGACCTTGGAAACACCATATATTTT CASRGGDLGNTIYF
few TRBJ1-4 - TRBV4-3 TGCGCCAGCAGCCAAGAGGTGGGCAGGCCTAATGAAAAACTGTTTTTT CASSQEVGRPNEKLFF
few TRBJ2-2 TRBD1 TRBV10-3 TGTGCCATACGAGGACAGGCGAACACCGGGGAGCTGTTTTTT CAIRGQANTGELFF
- TRBJ2-6 - TRBV7-8 TGTGCCAGCAGCCGGATCACAAAGCAGGGGCCTGGGGCCAACGTCCTGACTTTC CASSRITKQGPGANVLTF
few TRBJ1-3 - TRBV5-1 TGCGCCAGCAGCTCTACAGGGAGCGGAAACACCATATATTTT CASSSTGSGNTIYF
- TRBJ2-7 - TRBV5-1 TGCGCCAGCAGCTTGGAGGGGTCAGTTCGGGTCGAGCAGTACTTC CASSLEGSVRVEQYF
- TRBJ1-1 - TRBV15 TGTGCCACCAGCAGAGTCGGACACCCGAACACTGAAGCTTTCTTT CATSRVGHPNTEAFF
few TRBJ1-3 TRBD1 TRBV30 TGTGCCTGGAAACGGACAGGGGGAACTGGAAACACCATATATTTT CAWKRTGGTGNTIYF
few TRBJ1-1 - TRBV5-1 TGCGCCAGCAGCTTGGAGCGGTACGTCGGCTCTGAAGCTTTCTTT CASSLERYVGSEAFF
- TRBJ2-7 - TRBV25-1 TGTGCCAGCAGTGACTCCCCGTACGAGCAGTACTTC CASSDSPYEQYF
few TRBJ1-2 TRBD1 TRBV25-1 TGTGCCAGCAGTGAAAGGGGGACAGTTGATGGCTACACCTTC CASSERGTVDGYTF
few TRBJ1-4 TRBD1 TRBV6-6 TGTGCCAGCCGTCGGGACAGGGAGAATGAAAAACTGTTTTTT CASRRDRENEKLFF
few TRBJ2-1 TRBD2 TRBV18 TGTGCCAGCTCAGAGGGACTAGCGGGAGACGAGCAGTTCTTC CASSEGLAGDEQFF
- TRBJ2-1 TRBD2 TRBV5-1 TGCGCCAGCAGCTTGGGGACTAGCGGGAACAATGAGCAGTTCTTC CASSLGTSGNNEQFF
- TRBJ2-7 - TRBV7-2 TGTGCCAGCAGCGTTAGCGGAGGGGGTTCCTACGAGCAGTACTTC CASSVSGGGSYEQYF
few TRBJ2-7 - TRBV9 TGTGCCAGCAGCCCAGGGAGTCCAAGCTCCTACGAGCAGTACTTC CASSPGSPSSYEQYF
- TRBJ1-1 - TRBV7-3 TGTGCCAGCAGTTCCTCCGGGGTAGGTGTCACTGAAGCTTTCTTT CASSSSGVGVTEAFF
few TRBJ2-5 - TRBV4-1 TGCGCCAGCAGCCAAAGCGGCAGCCAAGAGACCCAGTACTTC CASSQSGSQETQYF
few TRBJ2-3 TRBD1 TRBV9 TGTGCCAGCAGCGGGGGGACAGGGCGCACAGATACGCAGTATTTT CASSGGTGRTDTQYF
few TRBJ2-7 TRBD1 TRBV18 TGTGCCAGCTCAACAGGGACAGGCGACTCCTACGAGCAGTACTTC CASSTGTGDSYEQYF
- TRBJ1-1 - TRBV29-1 TGCAGCCCCCCCGAGATAAAGGGGAGTGGAATGAACACTGAAGCTTTCTTT CSPPEIKGSGMNTEAFF
- TRBJ2-7 TRBD2 TRBV29-1 TGCAGCGTTGCCAGCGGGGCGACTAGCTCCTACGAGCAGTACTTC CSVASGATSSYEQYF
- TRBJ2-5 - TRBV5-1 TGCGCCAGCAGGTTGGAGGAGACCCAGTACTTC CASRLEETQYF
- TRBJ1-1 TRBD1 TRBV6-5 TGTGCCAGCAGTAAGACAGGGGGCGGGACTGAAGCTTTCTTT CASSKTGGGTEAFF
- TRBJ2-2 TRBD1 TRBV7-2 TGTGCCAGCAGCCCAGATGGCAGGGGGATCGGGGAGCTGTTTTTT CASSPDGRGIGELFF
- TRBJ1-3 TRBD1 TRBV5-1 TGCGCCAGCAGACCGAAGGACAGGGGCACTGGAAACACCATATATTTT CASRPKDRGTGNTIYF
few TRBJ2-1 - TRBV18 TGTGCCAGCTCACCGTGGCATGAGCAGTTCTTC CASSPWHEQFF
few TRBJ2-7 - TRBV27 TGTGCCAGCAGTACGACAGGCTACGAGCAGTACTTC CASSTTGYEQYF
- TRBJ2-7 - TRBV6-5 TGTGCCAGCAGTTACTCAGTCTCCTACGAGCAGTACTTC CASSYSVSYEQYF
- TRBJ2-2 TRBD1 TRBV5-4 TGTGCCAGCAGCCTACCGGGACAGGGGGCGATCGCCGGGGAGCTGTTTTTT CASSLPGQGAIAGELFF
- TRBJ2-5 - TRBV15 TGTGCCACCAGCAGAGGGGGGGTTTCAGAGACCCAGTACTTC CATSRGGVSETQYF